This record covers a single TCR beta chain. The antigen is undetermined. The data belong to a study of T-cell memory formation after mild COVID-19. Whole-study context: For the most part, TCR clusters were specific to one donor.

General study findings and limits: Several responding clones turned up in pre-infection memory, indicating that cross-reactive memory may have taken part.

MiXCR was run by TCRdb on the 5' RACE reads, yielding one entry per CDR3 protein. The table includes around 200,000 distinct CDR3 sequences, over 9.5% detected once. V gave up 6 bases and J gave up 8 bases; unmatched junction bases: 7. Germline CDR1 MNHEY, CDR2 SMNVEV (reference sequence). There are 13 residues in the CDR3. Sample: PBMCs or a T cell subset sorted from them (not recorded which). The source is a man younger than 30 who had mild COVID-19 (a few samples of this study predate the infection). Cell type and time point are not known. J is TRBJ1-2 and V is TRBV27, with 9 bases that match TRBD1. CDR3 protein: CASSPQGAQGYTF. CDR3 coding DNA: TGTGCCAGCAGCCCACAGGGGGCGCAGGGCTACACCTTC.